Included here is one T cell receptor beta chain sequence, with context. Under the authors' procedure: Reference gene primer amplification yielded estimated nucleated cell counts. Profiling relied on immunoSEQ multiplex PCR, and the TCRdb table lists in-frame clones only, not all of them. The D gene and trimming were derived from the DNA, and the V and J assignments and clone size from that table. The sample yields approximately 390,000 clones, more than 75% seen once. The data were taken from a study of blood T cell repertoires in COVID-19. Overall study context: The United States, Italy and Spain supplied acute and convalescent COVID-19 samples.

The CDR3 covers 17 residues. The J segment lost 0 bases and the V segment lost 10 bases, leaving 14 bases of the junction unmatched. Germline loops: CDR1 MNHEY, CDR2 SMNVEV (reference sequence). Seattle participants joined during active infection and were tracked over time. The clonotype comes from a woman aged 55-69 years with COVID-19, enrolled during active disease. This chain joins TRBV27 and TRBJ1-5, with 8 nucleotides matching TRBD1. The sequenced sample consisted of peripheral blood. The CDR3 bases are TGTGCCATCAAGGTAGGACAGGGTATCTATAGCAATCAGCCCCAGCATTTT. Its protein is CAIKVGQGIYSNQPQHF.